This TCR beta chain was identified during a study of human T cells and chemical hapten exposure. Time point specified: pre-sensitization, week 0. Documented treatment: therapeutic diphenylcyclopropenone sensitization with weekly scalp DPC. MiXCR, applied by TCRdb to the RACE reads, yields one record per CDR3 protein. In the table there are approximately 180,000 distinct CDR3 sequences, just under 30% of which are singletons. This receptor was identified in a woman aged 25 to 39 with alopecia areata. Some clones in this sample may be carry-over from other donors' samples. This material consisted of whole blood, taken in connection with sensitization to the hapten diphenylcyclopropenone (DPC).

The CDR3 nucleotides read TGCAGTGCTAAAGCCTCGAGGGGGCTCCTTTACAATGAGCAGTTCTTC. Translated, it gives CSAKASRGLLYNEQFF. The V and J genes are TRBV20-1 and TRBJ2-1; 7 bases map to TRBD1. V gave up 4 bases and J gave up 4 bases; unmatched junction bases: 13. Looked up from germline, CDR1 is DFQATT and CDR2 is SNEGSKA (reference sequence). The CDR3 contains 16 residues.